The table lists the clone carrying this TCR beta chain with many counts. Its antigen is currently unknown. This sample's TCRbeta library carried unique molecular identifier barcodes. MiXCR, applied by TCRdb to the PCR reads, yields one record per CDR3 protein. The sample records some 200,000 distinct CDR3 sequences, roughly 6.3% being singletons. The data were taken from a study of T-cell reconstitution after alpha-beta-depleted transplantation in children. Study-wide findings and caveats: After transplant, at about two months, alpha-beta T cells were reportedly derived from several hundred expanded graft clones. There were some patients whose high TCRbeta diversity at day 60 came from surviving recipient T cells and thymic progenitors. Newly produced T cells mostly provided counts and TCRbeta diversity after one year, as hyperexpanded clones declined.

With V trimmed by 6 bases and J by 0 bases, 3 bases remained unmatched. Germline loops: CDR1 ENHRY, CDR2 SYGVKD. This CDR3 has 14 residues. The specimen was PBMCs, collected before TCRalphabeta/CD19-depleted stem cell transplant. The rearrangement uses TRBV10-3 and TRBJ2-3; TRBD1 agrees at 7 bases. This clonotype originated in a girl under two years old with combined immunodeficiency, due to receive a stem cell transplant. The CDR3 sequence is CAIRPGQSTDTQYF. The DNA for the CDR3 is TGTGCCATCAGACCGGGACAGAGCACAGATACGCAGTATTTT.